These 18 T cell receptor beta chains came from one sample sequenced in a study of early T cells in non-severe SARS-CoV-2 infection. TCRdb passed the 5' RACE reads through MiXCR, listing each CDR3 protein once. The data show approximately 77,000 distinct CDR3 sequences, less than 20% seen once. Sequencing input: whole blood. These receptors all come from an adult who was a healthcare worker with PCR-confirmed SARS-CoV-2 infection or an uninfected control (not recorded which).

V and J are TRBV2 and TRBJ2-7; TRBD2 might be the D (6 bases). V was cut by 4 bases and J by 3 bases, with 10 bases left in between. The CDR3 is 13 residues long. Germline CDR1 is SNHLY and CDR2 is FYNNEI. The CDR3 region is CASSGLDYYEQYF. The CDR3 DNA reads as TGTGCCAGCAGTGGACTAGACTACTACGAGCAGTACTTC. The entire variable domain, with the rest obtained from reference TRBV2 and TRBJ2-7, is as follows: EPEVTQTPSHQVTQMGQEVILRCVPISNHLYFYWYRQILGQKVEFLVSFYNNEISEKSEIFDDQFSVERPDGSNFTLKIRSTKLEDSAMYFCASSGLDYYEQYFGPGTRLTVT.

The chain uses TRBV29-1 and TRBJ2-7; TRBD1 is a possible D gene (5 bases). Trimming shortened V by 6 bases and J by 5 bases, and 23 bases separated the two germline ends. This CDR3 has 15 amino acids. The germline V gene encodes CDR1 SQVTM and CDR2 ANQGSEA. The CDR3 region is CSVWSRRAGLDEQYF. CDR3 DNA: TGCAGCGTCTGGTCCCGTCGGGCAGGGCTGGACGAGCAGTACTTC.

Only a few counts were recorded for this clonotype. CDR3 nucleotide sequence: TGTGCCAGCAGCTTAGCGATGGAAAAACTGTTTTTT. This encodes CASSLAMEKLFF. J is TRBJ1-4 and V is TRBV7-2; D is uncertain. The length of the CDR3 is 12 residues. The V end was cut by 0 bases, the J end by 8 bases, with 4 bases between. CDR1 SGHTA and CDR2 FQGNSA come from the germline V gene.

Worth noting for this clonotype: Given a much more abundant clone one base away, this may be a read error. For the CDR3, the DNA is TGTGCTAGTGGTTTAGGGACAGCCAACATCCGTTCAGATACGCAGAATTTT. Residues: CASGLGTANIRSDTQNF. This chain connects TRBV12-5 to TRBJ2-3; 7 bases agree with TRBD1. The CDR3 has 17 amino acids. Germline lookup yields CDR1 LGHNT and CDR2 FRNRAP.

This rearrangement joins TRBV9 to TRBJ1-6; D gene ambiguous. V was clipped by 2 bases and J by 0 bases, with 6 bases between them. CDR1 and CDR2 from the germline V gene are SGDLS and YYNGEE. This CDR3 comprises 15 residues. CDR3 region: CASSVGSSYNSPLHF. CDR3 nucleotide sequence: TGTGCCAGCAGCGTGGGAAGCTCCTATAATTCACCCCTCCACTTT.

The chain joins TRBV7-2 to TRBJ2-7; TRBD2 agrees at 8 bases. CDR1 is SGHTA and CDR2 is FQGNSA in the germline V gene. CDR3 length equals 15 residues. V dropped 5 bases and J dropped 5; count of bases not matched to a gene: 11. CDR3 sequence: CASSPLSGRAHEQYF. The CDR3 DNA reads as TGTGCCAGCAGCCCGCTTTCCGGGAGGGCCCACGAGCAGTACTTC. Full variable domain (missing parts from reference TRBV7-2 and TRBJ2-7): GAGVSQSPSNKVTEKGKDVELRCDPISGHTALYWYRQSLGQGLEFLIYFQGNSAPDKSGLPSDRFSAERTGGSVSTLTIQRTQQEDSAVYLCASSPLSGRAHEQYFGPGTRLTVT.

The chain combines TRBV7-9 with TRBJ2-5; no firm D call. CDR1 and CDR2 from the germline V gene are SEHNR and FQNEAQ (reference sequence). This CDR3 region has 15 residues. The V end was cut by 3 bases, the J end by 7 bases, with 18 bases between. The CDR3, as DNA: TGTGCCAGCAGCTTGCTACTGGATTTGGTCGGGACCCAGTACTTC. Amino acid sequence: CASSLLLDLVGTQYF.

This clonotype was counted many times. The chain carries TRBV4-2 and TRBJ1-2; D remains unclear. In germline, CDR1 is LGHNA, CDR2 YNFKEQ. Trimming took off 4 bases at V and 1 base at J, with 7 bases between the two ends. The CDR3 totals 13 residues. In DNA form, the CDR3 reads TGTGCCAGCAGCCTTGGAAGTAACTATGGCTACACCTTC. It is translated as CASSLGSNYGYTF.

This clonotype was found many times. J is TRBJ2-7 and V is TRBV28, with D hard to call. This CDR3 has 14 residues. V was clipped by 8 bases and J by 1 base, with 15 bases between them. Per the germline V gene, CDR1 is MDHEN and CDR2 is SYDVKM. This CDR3 is CASGLLSKSYEQYF. The CDR3 coding sequence is TGTGCCAGCGGGCTCCTTAGCAAATCCTACGAGCAGTACTTC.

This clonotype appeared a few times. This chain connects TRBV20-1 to TRBJ2-3; D remains unclear. Trimming left V 0 bases short and J 2 bases short, with 6 bases between. The germline CDR1 and CDR2 sequences are DFQATT and SNEGSKA (reference sequence). The CDR3 is 13 amino acids. The DNA of the CDR3 is TGCAGTGCTAGAGACAGTTCCACAGATACGCAGTATTTT. Protein: CSARDSSTDTQYF.

Only a few counts were recorded for this clonotype. The genes are TRBV19 and TRBJ2-2; no reliable D call. This CDR3 contains 14 residues. Germline-derived CDR1 and CDR2 are LNHDA and SQIVND (reference sequence). Between the trimmed V and J ends, which lost 3 bases and 1 base, there was a span of 6 bases. CDR3 sequence (DNA): TGTGCCAGTAGTATGACCCGGAACACCGGGGAGCTGTTTTTT. Its protein product is CASSMTRNTGELFF.

This sequence joins TRBV6-2 or TRBV6-3 and TRBJ2-7, with 10 nucleotides matching TRBD2. Germline loops: CDR1 MNHEY, CDR2 SVGEGT. The CDR3 is made up of 14 amino acids. With 6 bases clipped from V and 4 bases from J, the junction kept 6 bases outside the gene matches. CDR3 residues: CASSPSGSRYEQYF. The CDR3 nucleotides read TGTGCCAGCAGCCCTAGCGGGAGTCGTTACGAGCAGTACTTC.

The rearrangement joins TRBV6-6 to TRBJ1-6; 8 positions match TRBD1. Germline V gene lookup returns CDR1 MNHNY and CDR2 SVGAGI (reference sequence). The length of the CDR3 is 16 residues. After removal of 5 bases from V and 1 base from J, the junction contained 4 bases not matched to a gene. In nucleotides, the CDR3 is TGTGCCAGCAGTAACCGACAGGGGTCCTATAATTCACCCCTCCACTTT. It translates to CASSNRQGSYNSPLHF.

The rearrangement joins TRBV14 to TRBJ2-1; 9 bases map to TRBD2. Germline assignment: CDR1 SGHDN and CDR2 FVKESK. This CDR3 comprises 15 residues. The V gene end was trimmed by 4 bases and the J gene end by 2 bases; junction bases not matched to a gene: 3. The CDR3 spells CASSLIAGAYNEQFF. The CDR3 coding sequence is TGTGCCAGCAGCCTCATAGCGGGGGCCTACAATGAGCAGTTCTTC.

The table lists this clonotype with a few counts. V usage is TRBV7-9 and J usage is TRBJ2-7; perhaps TRBD2 as D (5 bases). The CDR3 is 12 residues long. The V end lost 3 bases, the J end lost 7 bases, and 10 bases lay between the germline ends. Germline CDR1 is SEHNR and CDR2 is FQNEAQ (reference sequence). As DNA, the CDR3 is TGTGCCAGCAGCTTGTATCCGGGGGAGCAGTACTTC. Its translation is CASSLYPGEQYF.

The J gene is TRBJ1-3, the V gene TRBV28; no definite D call. Per germline, CDR1 MDHEN and CDR2 SYDVKM. V was clipped by 4 bases and J by 0 bases, with 13 bases between them. The length of the CDR3 is 16 residues. CDR3 in DNA: TGTGCCAGCAGTTACCCCCCACACAACTCTGGAAACACCATATATTTT. Encoded protein: CASSYPPHNSGNTIYF.

The V and J genes are TRBV6-4 and TRBJ2-3; D assignment may be TRBD1 or TRBD2 (6 bases each). With 6 bases removed from V and 0 bases from J, the gap between germline ends came to 13 bases. The CDR3 has 15 residues. Germline V gene data show CDR1 as MRHNA and CDR2 as SNTAGT. For the CDR3, the DNA is TGTGCCAGCAGCCTACTAGGGGGGAGCACAGATACGCAGTATTTT. Translating gives CASSLLGGSTDTQYF.

V is TRBV6-4 and J is TRBJ2-1; TRBD1 matches at 8 bases. Trimming at V came to 4 bases and at J to 5 bases, leaving 7 bases not matched to a gene. Germline V gene lookup returns CDR1 MRHNA and CDR2 SNTAGT. The CDR3 consists of 15 residues. The CDR3 here is CASSVTGGGNNEQFF. CDR3 DNA: TGTGCCAGCAGTGTTACAGGGGGAGGTAACAATGAGCAGTTCTTC.